A selection of T cell receptor beta chains follows, all from one sample in a study of shared clonotypes between healthy human individuals. Method: immunoSEQ multiplex PCR; TCRdb's copy keeps in-frame clones and lacks some. The table includes approximately 1.5 million clones, 98% to 99% detected once. Sequenced sample: naive CD4+ T cells sorted from blood. The receptor set was obtained from a man between 25 and 39 years old in good health. CDR3s include the opening cysteine and the closing phenylalanine or tryptophan. A D gene is named only where the DNA matches it firmly. Expanded clones are given a class, and other clones once, few, many or no size at all.

V	size	J	D	CDR3	DNA
TRBV18	.	TRBJ2-3	.	CASSPLGGQYF	TGTGCCAGCTCACCACTTGGGGGGCAGTATTTT
TRBV7-3	.	TRBJ2-7	TRBD1	CASSVRQGPSYEQYF	TGTGCCAGCAGCGTAAGACAGGGTCCGTCCTACGAGCAGTACTTC
TRBV14	.	TRBJ1-2	.	CASSQGLFYGYTF	TGTGCCAGCAGCCAAGGCCTCTTCTATGGCTACACCTTC
TRBV19	.	TRBJ2-7	TRBD2	CASSIASGTYEQYF	TGTGCCAGTAGTATAGCTAGCGGGACCTACGAGCAGTACTTC
TRBV19	.	TRBJ2-1	.	CASTAGDGPYNEQFF	TGTGCCAGTACGGCAGGAGATGGTCCCTACAATGAGCAGTTCTTC
TRBV15	.	TRBJ2-5	.	CATSRPFRDHQETQYF	TGTGCCACCAGCAGACCATTCCGGGACCATCAAGAGACCCAGTACTTC
TRBV11-2	.	TRBJ1-2	.	CASSLTQREYGYTF	TGTGCCAGCAGCTTAACTCAACGGGAGTATGGCTACACCTTC
TRBV7-2	.	TRBJ2-7	.	CASSLVGYYEQYF	TGTGCCAGCAGCTTAGTAGGATACTACGAGCAGTACTTC
TRBV25-1	.	TRBJ2-7	TRBD1	CASSRQGPYEQYF	TGTGCCAGCAGTCGACAGGGTCCCTACGAGCAGTACTTC
TRBV18	.	TRBJ2-7	TRBD2	CASSPGTSDYEQYF	TGTGCCAGCTCACCGGGGACTAGCGACTACGAGCAGTACTTC
TRBV20-1	once	TRBJ2-1	.	CLPGPRASQFF	TGCCTACCGGGACCAAGGGCGAGCCAGTTCTTC
TRBV5-1	once	TRBJ2-2	.	CASSLLEGAGELFF	TGCGCCAGCAGCTTACTAGAGGGAGCCGGGGAGCTGTTTTTT
TRBV7-9	.	TRBJ1-3	.	CASSSTYRGNTIYF	TGTGCCAGCAGCTCCACTTACAGGGGAAACACCATATATTTT
TRBV27	.	TRBJ2-5	.	CASRRDRYQETQYF	TGTGCCAGCAGGAGAGACAGATACCAAGAGACCCAGTACTTC
TRBV5-1	.	TRBJ2-5	.	CASSLAGSQETQYF	TGCGCCAGCAGCTTGGCAGGCAGCCAAGAGACCCAGTACTTC
TRBV14	.	TRBJ1-2	.	CASSQLGHQNYGYTF	TGTGCCAGCAGCCAACTGGGACATCAAAACTATGGCTACACCTTC
TRBV7-9	.	TRBJ2-1	.	CASSLTSLARRLSDEQFF	TGTGCCAGCAGCTTAACATCTCTAGCGCGTAGATTGTCTGATGAGCAGTTCTTC
TRBV18	.	TRBJ2-1	.	CASSPRLLGEAANEQFF	TGTGCCAGCTCACCACGTCTTTTGGGGGAGGCGGCCAATGAGCAGTTCTTC
TRBV9	once	TRBJ2-7	.	CASSVGPPATYEQYF	TGTGCCAGCAGCGTAGGACCCCCAGCGACCTACGAGCAGTACTTC
TRBV19	once	TRBJ2-7	.	CASSHGYEQYF	TGTGCCAGTAGTCATGGCTACGAGCAGTACTTC
TRBV2	.	TRBJ2-7	TRBD1	CASLTGTGAYEQYF	TGTGCCAGTTTAACCGGGACAGGAGCTTACGAGCAGTACTTC
TRBV18	.	TRBJ2-7	TRBD2	CASSPASGSTGWQYF	TGTGCCAGCTCACCGGCTAGCGGGAGTACGGGTTGGCAGTACTTC
TRBV7-2	.	TRBJ1-5	.	CASSLEYSNQPQHF	TGTGCCAGCAGCTTAGAATATAGCAATCAGCCCCAGCATTTT
TRBV10-3	.	TRBJ2-7	.	CAISENSGEAEQYF	TGTGCCATCAGTGAGAACTCTGGGGAGGCCGAGCAGTACTTC
TRBV19	.	TRBJ1-5	.	CASSIEAYGRQQPQHF	TGTGCCAGTAGTATAGAGGCCTATGGACGCCAACAGCCCCAGCATTTT